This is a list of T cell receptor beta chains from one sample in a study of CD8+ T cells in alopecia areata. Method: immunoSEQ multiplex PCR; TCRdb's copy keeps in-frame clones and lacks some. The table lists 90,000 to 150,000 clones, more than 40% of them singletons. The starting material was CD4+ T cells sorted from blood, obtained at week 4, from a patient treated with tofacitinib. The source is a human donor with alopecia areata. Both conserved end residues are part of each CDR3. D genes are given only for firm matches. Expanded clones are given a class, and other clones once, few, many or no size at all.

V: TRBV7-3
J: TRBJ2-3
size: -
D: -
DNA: TGTGCCAGCAGCTTAACTCAGACAGATACGCAGTATTTT
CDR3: CASSLTQTDTQYF

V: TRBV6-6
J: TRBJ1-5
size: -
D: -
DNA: TGTGCCAGCAGTCAACTGGAACAGCCCCAGCATTTT
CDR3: CASSQLEQPQHF

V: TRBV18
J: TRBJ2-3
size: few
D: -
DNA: TGTGCCAGCTCACTCACAGATACGCAGTATTTT
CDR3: CASSLTDTQYF

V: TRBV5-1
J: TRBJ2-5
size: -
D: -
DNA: TGCGCCAGCAGCTTCTCCGGGACCTCCGAAGAGACCCAGTACTTC
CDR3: CASSFSGTSEETQYF

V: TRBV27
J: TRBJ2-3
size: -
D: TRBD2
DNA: TGTGCCAGCAGTTTATCCTTAAGCGGGACTACGCAGTATTTT
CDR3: CASSLSLSGTTQYF

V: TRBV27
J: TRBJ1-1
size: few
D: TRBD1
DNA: TGTGCCAGCAGTTCTCGCCCAACAGGGGAGGCTGAAGCTTTCTTT
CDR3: CASSSRPTGEAEAFF

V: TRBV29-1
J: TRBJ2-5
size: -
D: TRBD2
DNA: TGCAGCGTTGATAGGTTAGCGGGGGAGACCCAGTACTTC
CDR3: CSVDRLAGETQYF

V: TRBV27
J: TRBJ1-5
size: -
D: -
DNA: TGTGCCAGCAGTTTATTTGGCCAGGGGAGCCAGCCCCAGCATTTT
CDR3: CASSLFGQGSQPQHF

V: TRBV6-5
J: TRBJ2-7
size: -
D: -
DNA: TGTGCCAGCAGGATAGGGTCCTCCTACGAGCAGTACTTC
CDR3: CASRIGSSYEQYF

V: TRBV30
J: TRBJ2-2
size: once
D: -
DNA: TGTGCCGGAAGGGCAGGGCCCAACACCGGGGAGCTGTTTTTT
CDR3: CAGRAGPNTGELFF